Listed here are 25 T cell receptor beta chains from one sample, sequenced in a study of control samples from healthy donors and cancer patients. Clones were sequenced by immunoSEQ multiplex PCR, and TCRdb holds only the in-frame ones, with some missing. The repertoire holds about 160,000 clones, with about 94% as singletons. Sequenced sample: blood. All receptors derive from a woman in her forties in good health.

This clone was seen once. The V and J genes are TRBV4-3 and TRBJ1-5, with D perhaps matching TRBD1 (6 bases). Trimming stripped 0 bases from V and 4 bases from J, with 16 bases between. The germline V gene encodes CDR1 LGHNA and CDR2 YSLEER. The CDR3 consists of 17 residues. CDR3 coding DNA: TGCGCCAGCAGCCAAGACGTCCAGGGGAGGGAGAATCAGCCCCAGCATTTT. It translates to CASSQDVQGRENQPQHF.

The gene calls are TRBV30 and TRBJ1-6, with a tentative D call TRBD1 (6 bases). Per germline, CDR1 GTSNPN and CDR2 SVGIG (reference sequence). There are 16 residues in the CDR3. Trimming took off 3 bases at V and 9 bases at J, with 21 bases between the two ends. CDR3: CAWRRGGGRLSSPLHF. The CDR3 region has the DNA TGTGCCTGGAGAAGAGGAGGGGGTAGGTTGAGTTCACCCCTCCACTTT.

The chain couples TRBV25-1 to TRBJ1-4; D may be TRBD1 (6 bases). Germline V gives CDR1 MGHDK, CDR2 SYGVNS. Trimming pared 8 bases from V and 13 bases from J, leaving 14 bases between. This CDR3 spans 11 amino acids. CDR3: CASREQQGLFF. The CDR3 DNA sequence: TGTGCCAGCCGCGAACAACAGGGACTGTTTTTT.

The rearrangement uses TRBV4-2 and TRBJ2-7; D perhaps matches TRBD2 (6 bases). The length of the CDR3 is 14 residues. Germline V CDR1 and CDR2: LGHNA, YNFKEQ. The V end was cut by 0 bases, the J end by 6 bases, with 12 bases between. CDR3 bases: TGTGCCAGCAGCCAAGAGGCGGGACGGGTCGAGCAGTACTTC. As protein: CASSQEAGRVEQYF.

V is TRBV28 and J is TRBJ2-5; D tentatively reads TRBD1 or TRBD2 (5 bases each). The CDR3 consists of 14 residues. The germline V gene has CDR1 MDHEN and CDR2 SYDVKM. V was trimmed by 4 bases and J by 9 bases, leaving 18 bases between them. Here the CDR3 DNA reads TGTGCCAGCAGTTATCCGGGACGGACCGGGTCCCAGTACTTC. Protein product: CASSYPGRTGSQYF.

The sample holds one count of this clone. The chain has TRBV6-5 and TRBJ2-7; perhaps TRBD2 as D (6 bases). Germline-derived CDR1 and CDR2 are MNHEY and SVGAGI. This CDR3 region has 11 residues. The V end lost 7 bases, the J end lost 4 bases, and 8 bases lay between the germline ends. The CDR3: CASTGGYEQYF. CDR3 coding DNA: TGTGCCAGCACCGGGGGATACGAGCAGTACTTC.

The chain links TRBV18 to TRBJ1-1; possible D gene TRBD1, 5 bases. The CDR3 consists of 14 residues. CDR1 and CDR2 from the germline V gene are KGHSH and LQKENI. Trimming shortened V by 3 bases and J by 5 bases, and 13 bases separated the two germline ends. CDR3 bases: TGTGCCAGCTCACCCGGACATGAGGCGACTGAAGCTTTCTTT. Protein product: CASSPGHEATEAFF.

The CDR3 loop is CASSQDSGLASYNEQFF. The CDR3 DNA is TGCGCCAGCAGCCAAGATTCCGGACTAGCGAGCTACAATGAGCAGTTCTTC. The V gene is TRBV4-3, the J gene TRBJ2-1, with 9 bases lining up with TRBD2. V lost 0 bases, J lost 3 bases, and 6 bases stayed unmatched. CDR3 length: 17 amino acids. The germline gives CDR1 LGHNA, CDR2 YSLEER.

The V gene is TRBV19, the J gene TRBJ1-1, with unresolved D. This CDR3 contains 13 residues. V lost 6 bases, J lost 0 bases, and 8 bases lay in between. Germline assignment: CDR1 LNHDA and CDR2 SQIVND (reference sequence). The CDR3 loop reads CASRVTLNTEAFF. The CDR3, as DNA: TGTGCCAGTAGAGTAACTTTGAACACTGAAGCTTTCTTT.

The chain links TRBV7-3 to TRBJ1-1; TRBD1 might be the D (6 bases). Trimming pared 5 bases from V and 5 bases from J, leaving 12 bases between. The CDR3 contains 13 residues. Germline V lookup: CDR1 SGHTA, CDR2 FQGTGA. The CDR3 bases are TGTGCCAGCAGCCTTGCCAGGGGTACTGAAGCTTTCTTT. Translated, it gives CASSLARGTEAFF.

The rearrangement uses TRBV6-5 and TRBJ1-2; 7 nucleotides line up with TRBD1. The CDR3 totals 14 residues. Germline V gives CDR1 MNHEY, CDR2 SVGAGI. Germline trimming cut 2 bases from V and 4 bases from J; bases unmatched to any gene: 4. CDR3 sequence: CASSYPGTVYGYTF. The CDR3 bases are TGTGCCAGCAGTTACCCCGGGACAGTCTATGGCTACACCTTC.

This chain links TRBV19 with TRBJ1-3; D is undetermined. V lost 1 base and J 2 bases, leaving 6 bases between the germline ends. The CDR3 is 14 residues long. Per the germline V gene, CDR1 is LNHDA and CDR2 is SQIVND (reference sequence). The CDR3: CASSIGGTGNTIYF. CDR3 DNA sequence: TGTGCCAGTAGTATAGGCGGGACTGGAAACACCATATATTTT.

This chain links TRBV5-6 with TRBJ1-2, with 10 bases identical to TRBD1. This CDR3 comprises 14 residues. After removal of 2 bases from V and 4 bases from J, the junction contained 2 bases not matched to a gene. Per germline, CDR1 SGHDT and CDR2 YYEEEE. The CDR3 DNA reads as TGTGCCAGCAGCTTTGGGGACAGGGGCTATGGCTACACCTTC. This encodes CASSFGDRGYGYTF.

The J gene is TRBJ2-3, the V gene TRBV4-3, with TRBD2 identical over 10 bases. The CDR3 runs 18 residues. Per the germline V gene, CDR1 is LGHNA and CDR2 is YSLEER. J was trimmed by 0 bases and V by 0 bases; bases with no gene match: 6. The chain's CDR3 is CASSQEPSGGASTDTQYF. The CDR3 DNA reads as TGCGCCAGCAGCCAAGAACCGAGCGGGGGGGCAAGCACAGATACGCAGTATTTT.

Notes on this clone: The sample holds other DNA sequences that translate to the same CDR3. The CDR3 region has the DNA TGTGCCAGCAGCGTCCAGGGGAACACTGAAGCTTTCTTT. Residues: CASSVQGNTEAFF. The chain combines TRBV9 with TRBJ1-1; TRBD1 is a possible D gene (5 bases). The CDR3 is made up of 13 amino acids. V dropped 2 bases and J dropped 1 base, with 6 bases sitting between them. Germline V gives CDR1 SGDLS, CDR2 YYNGEE.

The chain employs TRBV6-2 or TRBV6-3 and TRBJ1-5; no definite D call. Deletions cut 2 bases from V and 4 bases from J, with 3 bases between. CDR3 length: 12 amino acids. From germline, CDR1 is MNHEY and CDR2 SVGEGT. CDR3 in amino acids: CASSYQNQPQHF. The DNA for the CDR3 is TGTGCCAGCAGTTACCAAAATCAGCCCCAGCATTTT.

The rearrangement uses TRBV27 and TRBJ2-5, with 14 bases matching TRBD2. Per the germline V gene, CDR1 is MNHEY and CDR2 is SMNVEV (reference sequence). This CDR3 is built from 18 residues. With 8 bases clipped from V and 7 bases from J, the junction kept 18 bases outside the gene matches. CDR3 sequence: CASLGPGTSGGPSWTQYF. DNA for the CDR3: TGTGCCAGCCTAGGTCCCGGGACTAGCGGGGGACCCTCGTGGACCCAGTACTTC.

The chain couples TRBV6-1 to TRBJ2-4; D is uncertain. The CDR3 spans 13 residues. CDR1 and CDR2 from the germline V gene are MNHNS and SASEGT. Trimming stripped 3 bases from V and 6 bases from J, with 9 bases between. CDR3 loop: CASSEGPVNIQYF. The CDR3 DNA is TGTGCCAGCAGTGAGGGTCCCGTAAACATTCAGTACTTC.

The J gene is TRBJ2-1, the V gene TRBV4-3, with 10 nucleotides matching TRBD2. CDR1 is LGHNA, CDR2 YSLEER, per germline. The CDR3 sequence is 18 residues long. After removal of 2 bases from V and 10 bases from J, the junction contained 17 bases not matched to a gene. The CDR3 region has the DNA TGCGCCAGCAGCCAAAGTATATACAGGGCCGGGACTAGCGTCGAGCAGTTCTTC. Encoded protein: CASSQSIYRAGTSVEQFF.

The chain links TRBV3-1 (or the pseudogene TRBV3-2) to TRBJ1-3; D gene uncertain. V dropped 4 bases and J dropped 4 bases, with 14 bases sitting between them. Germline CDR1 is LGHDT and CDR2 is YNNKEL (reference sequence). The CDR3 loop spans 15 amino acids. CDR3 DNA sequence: TGTGCCAGCAGCCCCTCATCGGAGGGAGGAAACACCATATATTTT. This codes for CASSPSSEGGNTIYF.

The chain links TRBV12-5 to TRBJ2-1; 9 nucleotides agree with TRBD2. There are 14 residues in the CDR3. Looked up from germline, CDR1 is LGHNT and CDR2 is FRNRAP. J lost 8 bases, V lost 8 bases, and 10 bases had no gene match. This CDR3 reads CASSGTSNVYEQFF. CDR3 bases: TGTGCTAGTTCCGGGACTAGCAATGTTTATGAGCAGTTCTTC.

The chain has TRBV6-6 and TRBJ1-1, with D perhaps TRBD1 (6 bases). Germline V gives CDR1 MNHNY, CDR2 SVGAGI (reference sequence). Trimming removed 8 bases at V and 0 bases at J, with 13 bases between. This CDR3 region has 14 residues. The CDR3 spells CASAGADMNTEAFF. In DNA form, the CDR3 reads TGTGCCAGCGCAGGGGCCGATATGAACACTGAAGCTTTCTTT.

The CDR3 sequence is CASSSWTSGTYEQYF. The CDR3 coding sequence is TGCGCCAGCAGCTCGTGGACTAGCGGCACCTACGAGCAGTACTTC. The gene calls are TRBV5-1 and TRBJ2-7, with TRBD2 matching 10 bases. V shed 3 bases and J 2 bases; nucleotides not matched to a gene: 5. From germline, CDR1 is SGHRS and CDR2 YFSETQ. This CDR3 is 15 amino acids long.

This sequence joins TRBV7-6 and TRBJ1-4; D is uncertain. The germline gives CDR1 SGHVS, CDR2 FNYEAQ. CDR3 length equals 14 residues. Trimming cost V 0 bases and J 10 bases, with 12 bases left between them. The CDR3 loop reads CASSLAPSGAKLFF. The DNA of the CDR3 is TGTGCCAGCAGCTTAGCCCCTTCAGGCGCAAAACTGTTTTTT.

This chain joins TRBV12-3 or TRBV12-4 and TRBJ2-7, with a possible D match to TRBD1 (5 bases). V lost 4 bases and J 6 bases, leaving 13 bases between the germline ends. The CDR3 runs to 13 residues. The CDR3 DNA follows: TGTGCCAGCAGTTCCTCGACAGTAGGCGAGCAGTACTTC. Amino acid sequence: CASSSSTVGEQYF.